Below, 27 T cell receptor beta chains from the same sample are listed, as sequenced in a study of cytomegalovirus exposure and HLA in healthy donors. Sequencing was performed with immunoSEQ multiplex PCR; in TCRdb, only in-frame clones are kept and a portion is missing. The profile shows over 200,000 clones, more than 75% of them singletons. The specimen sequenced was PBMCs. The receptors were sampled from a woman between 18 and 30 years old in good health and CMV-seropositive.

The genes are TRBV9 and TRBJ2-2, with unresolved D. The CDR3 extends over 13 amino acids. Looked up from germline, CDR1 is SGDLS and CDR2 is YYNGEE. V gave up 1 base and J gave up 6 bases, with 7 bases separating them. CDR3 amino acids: CASSVPTAGELFF. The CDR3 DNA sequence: TGTGCCAGCAGCGTACCAACAGCCGGGGAGCTGTTTTTT.

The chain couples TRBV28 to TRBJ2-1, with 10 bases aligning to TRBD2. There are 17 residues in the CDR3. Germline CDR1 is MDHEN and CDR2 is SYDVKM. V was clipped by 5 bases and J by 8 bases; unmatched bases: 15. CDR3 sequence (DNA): TGTGCCAGCAGTCAACGCCTACTAGCGGGACTGAATTATGAGCAGTTCTTC. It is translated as CASSQRLLAGLNYEQFF.

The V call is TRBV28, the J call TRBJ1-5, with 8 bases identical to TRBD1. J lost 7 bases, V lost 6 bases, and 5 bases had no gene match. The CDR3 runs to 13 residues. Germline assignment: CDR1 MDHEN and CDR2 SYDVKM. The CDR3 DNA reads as TGTGCCAGCAGGACAGGGGAGGGGCAGCCCCAGCATTTT. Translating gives CASRTGEGQPQHF.

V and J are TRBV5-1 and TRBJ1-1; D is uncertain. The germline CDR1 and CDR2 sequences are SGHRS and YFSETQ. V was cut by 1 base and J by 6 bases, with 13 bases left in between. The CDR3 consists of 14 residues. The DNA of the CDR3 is TGCGCCAGCAGCTTGTTGCCGGACGGGGCTGAAGCTTTCTTT. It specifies CASSLLPDGAEAFF.

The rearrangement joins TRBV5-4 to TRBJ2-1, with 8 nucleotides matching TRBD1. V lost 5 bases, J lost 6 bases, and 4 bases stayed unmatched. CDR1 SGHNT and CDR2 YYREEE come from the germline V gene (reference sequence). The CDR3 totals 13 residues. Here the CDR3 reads CASSFDRGNEQFF. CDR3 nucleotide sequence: TGTGCCAGCAGTTTTGACAGGGGCAATGAGCAGTTCTTC.

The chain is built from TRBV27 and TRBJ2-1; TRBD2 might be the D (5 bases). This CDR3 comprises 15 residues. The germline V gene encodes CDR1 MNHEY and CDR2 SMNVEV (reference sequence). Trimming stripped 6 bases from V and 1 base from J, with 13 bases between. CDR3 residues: CASSPRGFSYNEQFF. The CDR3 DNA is TGTGCCAGCAGCCCTAGAGGGTTTTCCTACAATGAGCAGTTCTTC.

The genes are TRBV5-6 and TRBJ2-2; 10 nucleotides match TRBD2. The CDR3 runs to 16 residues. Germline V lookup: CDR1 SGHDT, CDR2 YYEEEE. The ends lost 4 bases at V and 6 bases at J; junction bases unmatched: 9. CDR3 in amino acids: CASSMGSAGGPGELFF. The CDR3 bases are TGTGCCAGCAGCATGGGGTCAGCGGGAGGGCCCGGGGAGCTGTTTTTT.

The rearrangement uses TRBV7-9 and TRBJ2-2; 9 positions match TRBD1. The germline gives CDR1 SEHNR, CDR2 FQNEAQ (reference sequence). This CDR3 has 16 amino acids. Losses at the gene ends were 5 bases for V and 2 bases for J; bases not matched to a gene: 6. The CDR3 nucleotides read TGTGCCAGCAGCCGAGGACAGGGGTCAAACACCGGGGAGCTGTTTTTT. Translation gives CASSRGQGSNTGELFF.

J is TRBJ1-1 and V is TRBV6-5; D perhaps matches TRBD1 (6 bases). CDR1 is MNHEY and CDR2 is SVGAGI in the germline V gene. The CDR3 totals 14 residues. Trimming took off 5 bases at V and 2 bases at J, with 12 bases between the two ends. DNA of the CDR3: TGTGCCAGCAGTAGCTGGGGGCACAACACTGAAGCTTTCTTT. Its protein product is CASSSWGHNTEAFF.

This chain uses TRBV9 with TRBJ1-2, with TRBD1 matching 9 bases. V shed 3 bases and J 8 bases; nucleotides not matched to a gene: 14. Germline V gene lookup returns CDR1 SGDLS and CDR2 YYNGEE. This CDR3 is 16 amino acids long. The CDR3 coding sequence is TGTGCCAGCAGCGGGGGACAGGGAATCGGAATCGGCGGCTACACCTTC. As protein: CASSGGQGIGIGGYTF. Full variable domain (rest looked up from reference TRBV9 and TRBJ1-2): DSGVTQTPKHLITATGQRVTLRCSPRSGDLSVYWYQQSLDQGLQFLIQYYNGEERAKGNILERFSAQQFPDLHSELNLSSLELGDSALYFCASSGGQGIGIGGYTFGSGTRLTVV.

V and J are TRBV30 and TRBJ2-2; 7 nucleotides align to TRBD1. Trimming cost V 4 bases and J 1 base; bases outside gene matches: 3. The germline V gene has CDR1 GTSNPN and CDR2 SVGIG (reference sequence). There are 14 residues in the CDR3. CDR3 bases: TGTGCCTGGAAGGGGGCCCGGAACACCGGGGAGCTGTTTTTT. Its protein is CAWKGARNTGELFF.

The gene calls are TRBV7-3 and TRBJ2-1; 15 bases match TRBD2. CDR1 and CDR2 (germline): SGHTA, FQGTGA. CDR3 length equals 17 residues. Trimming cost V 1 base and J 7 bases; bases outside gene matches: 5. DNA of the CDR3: TGTGCCAGCAGCTTAAGGACTAGCGGGAGGGGGTCGAATGAGCAGTTCTTC. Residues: CASSLRTSGRGSNEQFF.

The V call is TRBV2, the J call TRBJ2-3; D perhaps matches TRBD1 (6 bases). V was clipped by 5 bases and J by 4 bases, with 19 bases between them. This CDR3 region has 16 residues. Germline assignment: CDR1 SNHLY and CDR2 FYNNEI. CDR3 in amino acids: CASSPRDTNNPDTQYF. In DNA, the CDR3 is TGTGCCAGCAGTCCCCGGGACACCAATAACCCAGATACGCAGTATTTT.

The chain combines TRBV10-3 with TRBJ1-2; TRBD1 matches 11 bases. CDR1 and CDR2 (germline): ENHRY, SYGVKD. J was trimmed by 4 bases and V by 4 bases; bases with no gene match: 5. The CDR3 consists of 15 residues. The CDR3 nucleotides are TGTGCCATCAGTGCAACGGGACAGGGGGGCTATGGCTACACCTTC. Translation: CAISATGQGGYGYTF.

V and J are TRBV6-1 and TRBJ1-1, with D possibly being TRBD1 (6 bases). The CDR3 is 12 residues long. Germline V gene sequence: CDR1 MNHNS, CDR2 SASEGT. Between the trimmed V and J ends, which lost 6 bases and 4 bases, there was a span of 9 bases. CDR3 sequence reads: CASRQGGTEAFF. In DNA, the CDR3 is TGTGCCAGCAGACAGGGCGGCACTGAAGCTTTCTTT.

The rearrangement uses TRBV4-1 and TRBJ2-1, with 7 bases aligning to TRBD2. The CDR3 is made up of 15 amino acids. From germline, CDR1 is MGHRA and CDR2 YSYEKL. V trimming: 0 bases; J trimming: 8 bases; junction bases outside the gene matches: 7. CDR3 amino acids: CASSQDTATSDEQFF. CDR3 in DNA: TGCGCCAGCAGCCAAGATACGGCAACTAGCGATGAGCAGTTCTTC.

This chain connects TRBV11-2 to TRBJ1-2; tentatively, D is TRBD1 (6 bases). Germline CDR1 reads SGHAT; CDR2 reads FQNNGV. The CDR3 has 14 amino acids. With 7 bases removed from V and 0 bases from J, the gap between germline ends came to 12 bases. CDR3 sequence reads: CASTLGGANYGYTF. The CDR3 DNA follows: TGTGCCAGCACCCTAGGGGGAGCTAACTATGGCTACACCTTC.

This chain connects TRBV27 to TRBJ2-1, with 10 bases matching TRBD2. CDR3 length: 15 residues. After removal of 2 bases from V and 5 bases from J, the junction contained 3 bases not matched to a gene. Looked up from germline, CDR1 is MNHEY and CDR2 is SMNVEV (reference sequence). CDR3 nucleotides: TGTGCCAGCAGTTTACTACTAGCGGGAAACAATGAGCAGTTCTTC. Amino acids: CASSLLLAGNNEQFF.

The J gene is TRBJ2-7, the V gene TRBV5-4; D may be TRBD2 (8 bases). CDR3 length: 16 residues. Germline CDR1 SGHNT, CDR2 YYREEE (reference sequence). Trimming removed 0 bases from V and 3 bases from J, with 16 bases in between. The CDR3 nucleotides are TGTGCCAGCAGCTTGGGGGGACAGCGGGGGTACTACGAGCAGTACTTC. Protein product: CASSLGGQRGYYEQYF.

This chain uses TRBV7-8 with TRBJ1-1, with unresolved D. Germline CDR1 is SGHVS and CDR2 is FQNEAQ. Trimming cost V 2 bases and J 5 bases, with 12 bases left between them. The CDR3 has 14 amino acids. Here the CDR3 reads CASSLIKGATEAFF. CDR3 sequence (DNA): TGTGCCAGCAGCTTAATTAAGGGAGCGACTGAAGCTTTCTTT.

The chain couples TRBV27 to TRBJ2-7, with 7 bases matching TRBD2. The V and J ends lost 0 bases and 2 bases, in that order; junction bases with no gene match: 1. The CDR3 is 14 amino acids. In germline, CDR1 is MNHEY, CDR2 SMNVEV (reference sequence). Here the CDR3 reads CASSLSGGTYEQYF. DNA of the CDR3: TGTGCCAGCAGTTTATCGGGGGGGACCTACGAGCAGTACTTC.

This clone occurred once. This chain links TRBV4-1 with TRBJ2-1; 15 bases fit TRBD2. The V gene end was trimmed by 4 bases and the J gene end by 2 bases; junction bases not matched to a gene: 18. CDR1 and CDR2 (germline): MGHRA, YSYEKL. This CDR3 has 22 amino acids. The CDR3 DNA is TGCGCCAGCAGCCCCTACAACGCGAGGACTAGCGGGAGGGACGTGGCCTACAATGAGCAGTTCTTC. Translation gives CASSPYNARTSGRDVAYNEQFF.

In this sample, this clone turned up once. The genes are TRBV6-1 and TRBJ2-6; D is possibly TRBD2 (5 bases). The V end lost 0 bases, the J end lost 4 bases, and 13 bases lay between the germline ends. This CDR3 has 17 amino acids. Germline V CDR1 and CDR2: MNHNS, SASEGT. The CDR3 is CASSEALPGYGANVLTF. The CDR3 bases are TGTGCCAGCAGTGAAGCGCTTCCGGGGTACGGGGCCAACGTCCTGACTTTC.

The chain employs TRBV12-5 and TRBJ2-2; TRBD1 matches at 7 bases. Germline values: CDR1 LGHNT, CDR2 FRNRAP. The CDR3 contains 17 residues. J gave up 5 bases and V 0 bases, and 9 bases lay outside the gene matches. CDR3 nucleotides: TGTGCTAGTGGTTTGGTAGTCTTAGGGGGCTGGACCGGGGAGCTGTTTTTT. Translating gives CASGLVVLGGWTGELFF. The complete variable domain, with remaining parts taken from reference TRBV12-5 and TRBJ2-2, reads DARVTQTPRHKVTEMGQEVTMRCQPILGHNTVFWYRQTMMQGLELLAYFRNRAPLDDSGMPKDRFSAEMPDATLATLKIQPSEPRDSAVYFCASGLVVLGGWTGELFFGEGSRLTVL.

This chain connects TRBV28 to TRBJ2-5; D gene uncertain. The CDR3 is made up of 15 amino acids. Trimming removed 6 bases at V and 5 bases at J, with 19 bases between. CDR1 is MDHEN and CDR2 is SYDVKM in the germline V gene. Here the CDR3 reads CASSLRPNSRETQYF. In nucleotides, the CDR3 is TGTGCCAGCAGCCTAAGACCAAACTCGCGGGAGACCCAGTACTTC. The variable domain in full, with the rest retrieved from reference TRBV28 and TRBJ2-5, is DVKVTQSSRYLVKRTGEKVFLECVQDMDHENMFWYRQDPGLGLRLIYFSYDVKMKEKGDIPEGYSVSREKKERFSLILESASTNQTSMYLCASSLRPNSRETQYFGPGTRLLVL.

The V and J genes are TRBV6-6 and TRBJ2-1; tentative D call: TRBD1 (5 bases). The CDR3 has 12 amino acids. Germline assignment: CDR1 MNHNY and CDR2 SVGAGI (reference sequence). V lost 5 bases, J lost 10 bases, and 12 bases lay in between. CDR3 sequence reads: CASSSQGREQFF. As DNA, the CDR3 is TGTGCCAGCAGTAGTCAGGGAAGGGAGCAGTTCTTC.

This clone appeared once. The CDR3 nucleotides read TGTGCCAGCAGTCCCCAACTTTCCTACAATGAGCAGTTCTTC. It encodes CASSPQLSYNEQFF. The chain employs TRBV27 and TRBJ2-1; D call uncertain. Trimming took off 5 bases at V and 1 base at J, with 9 bases between the two ends. Per the germline V gene, CDR1 is MNHEY and CDR2 is SMNVEV (reference sequence). The CDR3 runs to 14 residues.